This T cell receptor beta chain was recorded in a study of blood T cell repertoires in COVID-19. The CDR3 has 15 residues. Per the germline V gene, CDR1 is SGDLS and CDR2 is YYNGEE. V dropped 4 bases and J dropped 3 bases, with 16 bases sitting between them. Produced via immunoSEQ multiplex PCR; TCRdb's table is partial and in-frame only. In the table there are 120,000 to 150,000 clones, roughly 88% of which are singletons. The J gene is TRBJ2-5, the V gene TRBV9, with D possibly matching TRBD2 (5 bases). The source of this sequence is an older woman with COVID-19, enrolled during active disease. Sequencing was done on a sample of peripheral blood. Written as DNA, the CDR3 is TGTGCCAGCAGCCTAAGGAGCGGAACAGAAGAGACCCAGTACTTC. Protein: CASSLRSGTEETQYF.